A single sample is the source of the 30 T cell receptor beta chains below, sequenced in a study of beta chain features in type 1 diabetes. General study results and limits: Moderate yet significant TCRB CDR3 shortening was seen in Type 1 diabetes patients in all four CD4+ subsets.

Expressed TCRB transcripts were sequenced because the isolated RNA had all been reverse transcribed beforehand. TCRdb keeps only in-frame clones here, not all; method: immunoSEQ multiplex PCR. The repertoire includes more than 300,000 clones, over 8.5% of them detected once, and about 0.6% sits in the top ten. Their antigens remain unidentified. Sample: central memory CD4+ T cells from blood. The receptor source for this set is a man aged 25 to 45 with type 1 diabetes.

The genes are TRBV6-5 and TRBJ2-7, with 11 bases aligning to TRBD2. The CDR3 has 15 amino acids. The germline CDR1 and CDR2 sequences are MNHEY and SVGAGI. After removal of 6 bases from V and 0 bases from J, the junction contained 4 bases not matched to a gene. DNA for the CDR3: TGTGCCAGCAGATACACTAGCGGGAGCTCCTACGAGCAGTACTTC. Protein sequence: CASRYTSGSSYEQYF.

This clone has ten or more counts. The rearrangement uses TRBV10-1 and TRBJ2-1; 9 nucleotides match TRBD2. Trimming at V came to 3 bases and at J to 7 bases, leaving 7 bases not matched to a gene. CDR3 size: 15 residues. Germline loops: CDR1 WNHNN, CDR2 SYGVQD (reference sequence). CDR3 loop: CASSDGSGRGNEQFF. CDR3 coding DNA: TGCGCCAGCAGTGACGGTAGCGGGAGAGGTAATGAGCAGTTCTTC.

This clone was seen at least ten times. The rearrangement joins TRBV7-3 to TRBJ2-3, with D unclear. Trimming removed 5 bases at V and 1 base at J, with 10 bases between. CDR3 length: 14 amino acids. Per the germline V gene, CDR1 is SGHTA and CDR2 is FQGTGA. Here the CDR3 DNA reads TGTGCCAGCAGCCCCCACCCTGGCACAGATACGCAGTATTTT. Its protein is CASSPHPGTDTQYF.

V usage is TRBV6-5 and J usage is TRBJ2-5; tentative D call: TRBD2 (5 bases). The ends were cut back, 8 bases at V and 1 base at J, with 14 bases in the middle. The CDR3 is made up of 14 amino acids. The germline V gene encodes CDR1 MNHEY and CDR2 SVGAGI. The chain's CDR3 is CASRWTVLQETQYF. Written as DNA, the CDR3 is TGTGCCAGCCGTTGGACTGTTCTCCAAGAGACCCAGTACTTC.

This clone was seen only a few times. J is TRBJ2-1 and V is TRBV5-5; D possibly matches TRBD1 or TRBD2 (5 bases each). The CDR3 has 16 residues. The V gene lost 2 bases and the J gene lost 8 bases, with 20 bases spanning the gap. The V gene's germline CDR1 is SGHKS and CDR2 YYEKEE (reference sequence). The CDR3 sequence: CASSFSFPERGDEQFF. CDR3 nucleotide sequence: TGTGCCAGCAGCTTCAGTTTCCCGGAGCGAGGGGATGAGCAGTTCTTC.

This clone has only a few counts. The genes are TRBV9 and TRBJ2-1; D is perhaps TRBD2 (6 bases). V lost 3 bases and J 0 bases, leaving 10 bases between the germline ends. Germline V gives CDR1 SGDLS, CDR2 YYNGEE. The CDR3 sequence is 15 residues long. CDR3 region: CASSASASSYNEQFF. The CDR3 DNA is TGTGCCAGCAGCGCTAGCGCTTCCTCCTACAATGAGCAGTTCTTC.

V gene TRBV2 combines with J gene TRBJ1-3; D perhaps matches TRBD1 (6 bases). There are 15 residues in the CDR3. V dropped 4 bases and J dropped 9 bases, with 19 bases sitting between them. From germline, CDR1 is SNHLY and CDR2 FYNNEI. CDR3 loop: CASSASTGKGRTIYF. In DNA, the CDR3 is TGTGCCAGCAGTGCTTCCACAGGGAAAGGACGCACCATATATTTT.

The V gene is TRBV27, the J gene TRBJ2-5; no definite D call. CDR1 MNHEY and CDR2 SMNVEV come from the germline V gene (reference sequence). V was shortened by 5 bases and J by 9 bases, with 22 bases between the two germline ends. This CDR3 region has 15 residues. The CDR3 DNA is TGTGCCAGCAGTAATCTCCTTAGGGCCGGGTCGGCCCAGTACTTC. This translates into CASSNLLRAGSAQYF.

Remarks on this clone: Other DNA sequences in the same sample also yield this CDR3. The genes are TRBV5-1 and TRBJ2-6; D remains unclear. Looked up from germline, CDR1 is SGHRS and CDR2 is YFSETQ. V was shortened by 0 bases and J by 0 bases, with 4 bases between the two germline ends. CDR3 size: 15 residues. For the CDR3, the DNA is TGCGCCAGCAGCTTGGCAGTCTCTGGGGCCAACGTCCTGACTTTC. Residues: CASSLAVSGANVLTF.

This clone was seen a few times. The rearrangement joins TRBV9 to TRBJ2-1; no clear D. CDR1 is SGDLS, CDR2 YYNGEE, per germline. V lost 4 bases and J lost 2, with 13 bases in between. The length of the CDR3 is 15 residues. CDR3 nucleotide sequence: TGTGCCAGCAGCCGGTCAGGAGAAACCTACAATGAGCAGTTCTTC. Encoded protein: CASSRSGETYNEQFF.

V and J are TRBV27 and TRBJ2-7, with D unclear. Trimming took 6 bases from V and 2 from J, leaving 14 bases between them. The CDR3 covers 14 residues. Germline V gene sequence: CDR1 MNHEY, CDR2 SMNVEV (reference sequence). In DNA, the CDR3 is TGTGCCAGCAGCTCCCTCGGGCCTGCCTACGAGCAGTACTTC. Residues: CASSSLGPAYEQYF.

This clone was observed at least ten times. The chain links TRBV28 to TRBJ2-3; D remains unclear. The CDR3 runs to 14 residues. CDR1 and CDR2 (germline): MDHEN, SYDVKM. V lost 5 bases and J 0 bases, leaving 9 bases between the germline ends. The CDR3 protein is CASSPEYSTDTQYF. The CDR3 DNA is TGTGCCAGCAGTCCCGAGTACAGCACAGATACGCAGTATTTT.

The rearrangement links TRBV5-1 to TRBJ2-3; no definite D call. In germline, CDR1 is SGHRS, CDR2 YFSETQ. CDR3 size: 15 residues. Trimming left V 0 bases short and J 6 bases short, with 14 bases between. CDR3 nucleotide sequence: TGCGCCAGCAGCTTGGAGGCTGGTCCCGGGGATACGCAGTATTTT. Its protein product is CASSLEAGPGDTQYF.

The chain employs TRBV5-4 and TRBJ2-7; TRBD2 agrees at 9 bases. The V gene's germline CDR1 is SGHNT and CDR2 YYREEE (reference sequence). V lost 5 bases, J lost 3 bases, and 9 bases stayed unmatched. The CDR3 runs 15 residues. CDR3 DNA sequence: TGTGCCAGCAGGATGGGACTAGCAGGAGACTACGAGCAGTACTTC. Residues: CASRMGLAGDYEQYF.

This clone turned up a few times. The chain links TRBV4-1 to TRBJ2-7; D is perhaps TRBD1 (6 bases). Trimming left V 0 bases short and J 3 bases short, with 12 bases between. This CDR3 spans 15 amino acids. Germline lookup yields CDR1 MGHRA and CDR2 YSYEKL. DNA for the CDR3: TGCGCCAGCAGCCAAGAGGGGGCAGGCTTCTACGAGCAGTACTTC. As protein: CASSQEGAGFYEQYF.

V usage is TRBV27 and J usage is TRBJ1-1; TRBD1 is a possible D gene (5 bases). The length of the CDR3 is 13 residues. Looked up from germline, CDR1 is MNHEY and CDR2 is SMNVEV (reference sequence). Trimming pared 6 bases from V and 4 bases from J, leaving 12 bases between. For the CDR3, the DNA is TGTGCCAGCAGCGACCGGGACTCCACTGAAGCTTTCTTT. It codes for CASSDRDSTEAFF.

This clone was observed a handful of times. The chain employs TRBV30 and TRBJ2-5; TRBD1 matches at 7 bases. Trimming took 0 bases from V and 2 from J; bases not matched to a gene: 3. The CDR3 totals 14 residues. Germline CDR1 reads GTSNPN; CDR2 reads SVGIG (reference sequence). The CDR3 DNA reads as TGTGCCTGGAGTGTAGGGGGCGAGCAAGAGACCCAGTACTTC. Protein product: CAWSVGGEQETQYF.

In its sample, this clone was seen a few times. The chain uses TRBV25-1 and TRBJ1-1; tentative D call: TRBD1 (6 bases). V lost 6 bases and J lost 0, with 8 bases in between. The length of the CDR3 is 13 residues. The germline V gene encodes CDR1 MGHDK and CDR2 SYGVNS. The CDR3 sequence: CASRGHMNTEAFF. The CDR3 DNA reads TGTGCCAGCAGGGGACACATGAACACTGAAGCTTTCTTT. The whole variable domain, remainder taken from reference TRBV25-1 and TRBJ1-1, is EADIYQTPRYLVIGTGKKITLECSQTMGHDKMYWYQQDPGMELHLIHYSYGVNSTEKGDLSSESTVSRIRTEHFPLTLESARPSHTSQYLCASRGHMNTEAFFGQGTRLTVV.

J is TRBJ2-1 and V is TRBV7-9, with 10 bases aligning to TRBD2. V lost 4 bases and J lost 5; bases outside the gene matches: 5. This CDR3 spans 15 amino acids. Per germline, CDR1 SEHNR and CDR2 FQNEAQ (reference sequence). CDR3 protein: CASSSGLAEHNEQFF. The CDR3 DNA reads TGTGCCAGCAGCTCAGGACTAGCGGAACACAATGAGCAGTTCTTC.

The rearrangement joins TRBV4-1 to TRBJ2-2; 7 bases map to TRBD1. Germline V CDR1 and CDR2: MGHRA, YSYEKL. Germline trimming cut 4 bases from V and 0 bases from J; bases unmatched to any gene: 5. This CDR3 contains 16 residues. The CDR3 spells CASSLRTGANTGELFF. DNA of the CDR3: TGCGCCAGCAGCCTCCGGACAGGAGCGAACACCGGGGAGCTGTTTTTT.

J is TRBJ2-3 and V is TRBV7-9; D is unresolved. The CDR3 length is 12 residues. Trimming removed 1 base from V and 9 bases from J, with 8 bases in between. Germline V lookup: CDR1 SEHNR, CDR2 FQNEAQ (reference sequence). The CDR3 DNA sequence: TGTGCCAGCAGCTTAGAGGACGGGACGCAGTATTTT. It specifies CASSLEDGTQYF.

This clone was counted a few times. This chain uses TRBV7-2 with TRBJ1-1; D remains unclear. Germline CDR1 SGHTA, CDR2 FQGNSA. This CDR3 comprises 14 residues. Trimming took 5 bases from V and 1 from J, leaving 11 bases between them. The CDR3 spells CASSLWTENTEAFF. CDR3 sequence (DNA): TGTGCCAGCAGCCTGTGGACGGAGAACACTGAAGCTTTCTTT.

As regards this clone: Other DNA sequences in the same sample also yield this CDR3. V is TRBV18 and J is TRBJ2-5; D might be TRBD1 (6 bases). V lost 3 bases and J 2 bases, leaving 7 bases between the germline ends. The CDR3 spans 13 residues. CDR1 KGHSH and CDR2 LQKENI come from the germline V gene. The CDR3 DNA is TGTGCCAGCTCACCGGACAGTCAAGAGACCCAGTACTTC. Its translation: CASSPDSQETQYF.

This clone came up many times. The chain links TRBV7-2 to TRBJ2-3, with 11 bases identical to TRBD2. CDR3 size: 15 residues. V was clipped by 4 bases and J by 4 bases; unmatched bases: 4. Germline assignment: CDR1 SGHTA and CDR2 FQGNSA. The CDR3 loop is CASSSRLAGSDTQYF. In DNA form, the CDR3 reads TGTGCCAGCAGCTCAAGACTAGCGGGGTCAGATACGCAGTATTTT.

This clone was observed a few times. CDR3 region: CASSLPQAGAGETQYF. CDR3 sequence (DNA): TGTGCCAGCAGCTTACCACAAGCGGGAGCGGGGGAGACCCAGTACTTC. The chain is built from TRBV7-8 and TRBJ2-5, with 8 bases aligning to TRBD2. The germline V gene encodes CDR1 SGHVS and CDR2 FQNEAQ. The length of the CDR3 is 16 residues. The J segment lost 5 bases and the V segment lost 2 bases, leaving 10 bases of the junction unmatched.

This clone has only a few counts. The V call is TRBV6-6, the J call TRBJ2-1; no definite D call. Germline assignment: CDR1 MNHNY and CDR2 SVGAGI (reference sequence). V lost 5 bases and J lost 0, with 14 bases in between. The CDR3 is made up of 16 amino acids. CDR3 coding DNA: TGTGCCAGCAGTCCGGGTCGATCTAGCTCCTACAATGAGCAGTTCTTC. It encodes CASSPGRSSSYNEQFF.

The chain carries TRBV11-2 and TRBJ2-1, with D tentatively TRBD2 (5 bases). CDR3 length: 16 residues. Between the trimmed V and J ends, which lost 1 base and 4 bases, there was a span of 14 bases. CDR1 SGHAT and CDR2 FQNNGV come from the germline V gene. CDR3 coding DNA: TGTGCCAGCAGCTTAGGGGCTAGCTCTGGGTACAATGAGCAGTTCTTC. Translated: CASSLGASSGYNEQFF.

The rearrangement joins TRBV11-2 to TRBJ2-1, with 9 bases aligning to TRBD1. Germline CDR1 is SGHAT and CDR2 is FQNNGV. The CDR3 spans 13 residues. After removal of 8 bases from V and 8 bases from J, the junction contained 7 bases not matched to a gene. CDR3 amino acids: CASSRDREDEQFF. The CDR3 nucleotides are TGTGCCAGCTCAAGGGACAGGGAGGATGAGCAGTTCTTC.

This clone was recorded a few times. CDR3 sequence reads: CASSSGPDNEQFF. In DNA, the CDR3 is TGTGCCAGCAGCTCGGGACCTGACAATGAGCAGTTCTTC. The rearrangement joins TRBV7-3 to TRBJ2-1, with D perhaps given as TRBD1 or TRBD2 (5 bases each). Trimming took off 4 bases at V and 5 bases at J, with 9 bases between the two ends. Germline V gene lookup returns CDR1 SGHTA and CDR2 FQGTGA. The CDR3 loop spans 13 amino acids. Based on the CDR3 plus reference TRBV7-3 and TRBJ2-1, the full variable domain is GAGVSQTPSNKVTEKGKYVELRCDPISGHTALYWYRQSLGQGPEFLIYFQGTGAADDSGLPNDRFFAVRPEGSVSTLKIQRTERGDSAVYLCASSSGPDNEQFFGPGTRLTVL.

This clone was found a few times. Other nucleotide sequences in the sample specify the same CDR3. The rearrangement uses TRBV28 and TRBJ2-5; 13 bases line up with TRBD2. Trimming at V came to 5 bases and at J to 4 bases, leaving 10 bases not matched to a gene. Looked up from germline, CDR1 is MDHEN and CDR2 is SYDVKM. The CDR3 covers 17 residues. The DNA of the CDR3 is TGTGCCAGCAGTGTGGGGCGGACTAGCGGGAGTGGAGAGACCCAGTACTTC. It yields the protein CASSVGRTSGSGETQYF.